The rows below give T cell receptor beta chains drawn from one sample of a study of vaccination effects on CD4 cells after COVID-19. Profiling relied on immunoSEQ multiplex PCR, and the TCRdb table lists in-frame clones only, not all of them. Of about 73,000 clones in the sample, roughly 79% were seen once. These TCRs' antigens remain unknown. The source was CD4+ T cells from PBMCs cultured with SARS-CoV-2 spike peptides, collected before COVID-19 vaccination. These receptors were taken from a human donor who received a COVID-19 vaccine. CDR3s include the opening cysteine and the closing phenylalanine or tryptophan. D genes are given only for firm matches. Clone size is stated in some rows and not others, as once, few, many or a class when expanded.

CDR3 protein	CDR3 DNA	clone size	V gene	J gene	D gene
CSVPSTGSGNTIYF	TGCAGCGTACCATCAACAGGTTCCGGAAACACCATATATTTT	-	TRBV29-1	TRBJ1-3	-
CASSQKRGDTGELFF	TGTGCCAGCAGCCAGAAGCGGGGAGACACCGGGGAGCTGTTTTTT	-	TRBV7-7	TRBJ2-2	TRBD2
CASSPGTDNEKLFF	TGCGCCAGCAGCCCGGGGACGGACAATGAAAAACTGTTTTTT	-	TRBV4-1	TRBJ1-4	-
CASSQQGPQRGYGYTF	TGCGCCAGCAGCCAACAGGGGCCTCAGCGCGGCTATGGCTACACCTTC	-	TRBV5-1	TRBJ1-2	TRBD1
CASSLVLGRDTEAFF	TGTGCCAGCAGCTTAGTTCTGGGGCGGGACACTGAAGCTTTCTTT	-	TRBV7-2	TRBJ1-1	-
CASSPSPGTGNEKLFF	TGTGCCAGCAGCCCCAGCCCGGGGACAGGGAATGAAAAACTGTTTTTT	-	TRBV7-6	TRBJ1-4	TRBD1
CASSWLEGTPGQGAETQYF	TGTGCCAGCAGCTGGTTAGAGGGGACTCCGGGACAGGGGGCTGAGACCCAGTACTTC	-	TRBV7-2	TRBJ2-5	TRBD1
CASSLLGTGKDTQYF	TGTGCCAGCAGCTTGTTAGGAACAGGGAAAGATACGCAGTATTTT	-	TRBV5-6	TRBJ2-3	-
CASRSLGTELRGYTF	TGTGCCAGCAGGTCCTTAGGGACGGAACTCCGCGGCTACACCTTC	once	TRBV6-5	TRBJ1-2	-
CASSPSLGAATYTDTQYF	TGTGCCAGCTCACCAAGTCTGGGGGCAGCTACTTACACAGATACGCAGTATTTT	-	TRBV18	TRBJ2-3	-
CASTELAASSYNEQFF	TGTGCCAGCACCGAACTAGCGGCCAGCTCCTACAATGAGCAGTTCTTC	-	TRBV7-9	TRBJ2-1	TRBD2
CASSSQGLARRPQHF	TGTGCCAGCAGCTCCCAGGGGCTAGCCAGGAGGCCCCAGCATTTT	few	TRBV7-2	TRBJ1-5	-
CASREGGGLETQYF	TGTGCCAGCCGGGAAGGGGGGGGGTTGGAGACCCAGTACTTC	-	TRBV2	TRBJ2-5	-
CATSDRPGQGGETQYF	TGTGCCACCAGTGACCGCCCGGGACAGGGAGGAGAGACCCAGTACTTC	-	TRBV24-1	TRBJ2-5	TRBD1
CASSPPSTGYNEKLFF	TGTGCCAGCTCACCACCTTCAACAGGTTATAATGAAAAACTGTTTTTT	once	TRBV18	TRBJ1-4	-
CASSSSGGANQPQHF	TGTGCCAGCAGTTCTAGTGGAGGGGCCAATCAGCCCCAGCATTTT	-	TRBV6-2/TRBV6-3	TRBJ1-5	-
CASSRRDRGNTEAFF	TGTGCCAGCAGCCGCCGGGACAGGGGGAACACTGAAGCTTTCTTT	-	TRBV5-8	TRBJ1-1	TRBD1
CASSETILGGAIDTQYF	TGTGCCAGCAGCGAGACTATCCTCGGGGGGGCGATAGATACGCAGTATTTT	-	TRBV9	TRBJ2-3	TRBD2
CSVGRDRRQETQYF	TGCAGCGTGGGTCGGGACAGGCGCCAAGAGACCCAGTACTTC	-	TRBV29-1	TRBJ2-5	TRBD1
CASKIGRNYGYTF	TGTGCCAGCAAAATCGGGAGGAACTATGGCTACACCTTC	-	TRBV28	TRBJ1-2	-
CASSFGGYNEQFF	TGTGCCAGCAGCTTTGGCGGGTACAATGAGCAGTTCTTC	-	TRBV7-3	TRBJ2-1	-
CASSPPDRVTEAFF	TGTGCCAGCTCACCACCTGACAGGGTGACTGAAGCTTTCTTT	-	TRBV18	TRBJ1-1	TRBD1
CASSRWGLAGMDTQYF	TGTGCCAGCAGCCGCTGGGGACTAGCGGGGATGGATACGCAGTATTTT	-	TRBV3-1/TRBV3-2	TRBJ2-3	TRBD2
CASSLQGLENTEAFF	TGTGCCAGCAGCTTACAGGGGCTTGAGAACACTGAAGCTTTCTTT	few	TRBV5-4	TRBJ1-1	TRBD1
CASSIGSTDTQYF	TGTGCCAGTAGTATAGGTAGCACAGATACGCAGTATTTT	-	TRBV19	TRBJ2-3	-
CASSIILGGQPQHF	TGTGCCAGTAGTATTATCCTCGGGGGGCAGCCCCAGCATTTT	-	TRBV19	TRBJ1-5	-
CASSPDDKATGELFF	TGCGCCAGCAGCCCGGACGACAAGGCCACCGGGGAGCTGTTTTTT	-	TRBV10-2	TRBJ2-2	-
CASSKRLAGATGGETQYF	TGTGCCAGCAGCAAAAGACTAGCGGGGGCCACAGGGGGGGAGACCCAGTACTTC	-	TRBV9	TRBJ2-5	TRBD2
CASSVDTGINEKLFF	TGTGCCAGCAGCGTAGACACAGGAATCAATGAAAAACTGTTTTTT	-	TRBV9	TRBJ1-4	-
CASSQERTDYSNQPQHF	TGTGCCAGCAGCCAAGAAAGGACAGATTATAGCAATCAGCCCCAGCATTTT	-	TRBV4-2	TRBJ1-5	-
CASSSGTSGGKETQYF	TGTGCCAGCAGCTCCGGGACTAGCGGGGGTAAAGAGACCCAGTACTTC	-	TRBV7-3	TRBJ2-5	TRBD2
CASSPTNAAAWGYTF	TGTGCCAGCTCACCAACAAATGCAGCCGCTTGGGGCTACACCTTC	-	TRBV18	TRBJ1-2	-
CASSYDTGGTEAFF	TGTGCCAGCAGTTACGACACAGGGGGCACTGAAGCTTTCTTT	-	TRBV6-5	TRBJ1-1	TRBD1
CASSRQGNKSDYGYTF	TGTGCCAGTAGTAGACAGGGTAATAAGTCTGACTACGGCTACACCTTC	-	TRBV19	TRBJ1-2	TRBD1
CASSRDRGETQYF	TGTGCCAGTAGTCGAGACAGGGGAGAGACCCAGTACTTC	-	TRBV19	TRBJ2-5	TRBD1
CASSLWSSGANVLTF	TGCGCCAGCAGCTTGTGGAGCTCTGGGGCCAACGTCCTGACTTTC	-	TRBV5-1	TRBJ2-6	-
CASSDRTGNTEAFF	TGCGCCAGCAGCGATAGGACAGGGAACACTGAAGCTTTCTTT	-	TRBV4-1	TRBJ1-1	TRBD1
CASSFVGTGASGANVLTF	TGCGCCAGCAGCTTCGTCGGGACAGGAGCCTCTGGGGCCAACGTCCTGACTTTC	once	TRBV5-1	TRBJ2-6	TRBD1
CASSPGWSTEAFF	TGCGCCAGCAGCCCAGGGTGGAGCACTGAAGCTTTCTTT	-	TRBV5-1	TRBJ1-1	-
CASSSRTSGAHNEQFF	TGTGCCAGCAGCTCACGGACTAGCGGGGCACACAATGAGCAGTTCTTC	-	TRBV7-2	TRBJ2-1	TRBD2
CASSLTEVNEQFF	TGCGCCAGCAGCTTGACCGAAGTTAATGAGCAGTTCTTC	-	TRBV5-1	TRBJ2-1	-
CASSARIMEADTQYF	TGTGCCAGCAGCGCTAGAATCATGGAGGCAGATACGCAGTATTTT	-	TRBV9	TRBJ2-3	-
CASSTPEGADTQYF	TGCGCCAGCAGCACCCCCGAGGGTGCAGATACGCAGTATTTT	-	TRBV5-1	TRBJ2-3	-
CASSRQTGANEQFF	TGTGCCAGCTCACGACAGACAGGGGCGAATGAGCAGTTCTTC	-	TRBV18	TRBJ2-1	TRBD1
CSVIGRERGTYNEQFF	TGCAGCGTTATTGGCCGGGAGCGGGGGACGTACAATGAGCAGTTCTTC	-	TRBV29-1	TRBJ2-1	TRBD2
CASNPTGGRLGEQFF	TGTGCCAGCAACCCGACAGGGGGCCGATTGGGTGAGCAGTTCTTC	-	TRBV6-4	TRBJ2-1	TRBD1
CASSQETIQPQHF	TGCGCCAGCAGCCAAGAAACAATTCAGCCCCAGCATTTT	-	TRBV4-1	TRBJ1-5	-
CASSQGAGGRGTGELFF	TGCGCCAGCAGCCAAGGGGCGGGGGGGCGTGGCACCGGGGAGCTGTTTTTT	-	TRBV4-1	TRBJ2-2	TRBD2
CASPGQAYYQGTQYF	TGTGCCAGCCCGGGACAGGCGTACTATCAAGGTACGCAGTATTTT	-	TRBV6-4	TRBJ2-3	TRBD1
CASSLGNRMNTEAFF	TGTGCCAGTAGCTTGGGGAACCGCATGAACACTGAAGCTTTCTTT	-	TRBV19	TRBJ1-1	-
CASSLASAPNEQFF	TGTGCCAGCAGCTTGGCATCAGCACCCAATGAGCAGTTCTTC	-	TRBV5-5	TRBJ2-1	-
CASRDSSGNTIYF	TGTGCCAGCCGTGACAGTTCTGGAAACACCATATATTTT	few	TRBV3-1/TRBV3-2	TRBJ1-3	-
CASSWGVYNEQFF	TGCGCCAGCAGCTGGGGAGTCTACAATGAGCAGTTCTTC	-	TRBV5-1	TRBJ2-1	-
CASRWDSLSTDTQYF	TGTGCCAGCAGGTGGGACAGCCTTAGCACAGATACGCAGTATTTT	-	TRBV6-5	TRBJ2-3	TRBD1
CATSGPDGRGDTEAFF	TGTGCCACCAGTGGCCCGGACGGGAGAGGGGACACTGAAGCTTTCTTT	-	TRBV24-1	TRBJ1-1	-
CASPEFDGRNNEQFF	TGTGCCAGCCCTGAATTCGACGGACGGAACAATGAGCAGTTCTTC	-	TRBV5-8	TRBJ2-1	-
CASSPARGAFF	TGTGCCAGCTCACCCGCCCGCGGGGCTTTCTTT	-	TRBV18	TRBJ1-1	-
CATSDWTDHQPQHF	TGTGCCACCAGTGACTGGACCGATCATCAGCCCCAGCATTTT	-	TRBV24-1	TRBJ1-5	-
CASTLTLGIATNEKLFF	TGTGCCAGTACCTTAACATTGGGGATTGCAACTAATGAAAAACTGTTTTTT	-	TRBV19	TRBJ1-4	-